The 9 T cell receptor beta chains below come from one sample, sequenced in a study of T cell responses to AZD1222 COVID-19 vaccine. Profiled with immunoSEQ multiplex PCR; TCRdb holds only in-frame clones, not every one. The table lists 95,000 to 150,000 clones, about 90% of them singletons, with 1.7% in the top ten. Sequencing was performed on peripheral blood, taken on day 0 of AZD1222 vaccination. The receptors were sampled from an adult in good health.

The CDR3 DNA follows: TGCAGCGTTAGGGGCGGCCAGGACATGAACACTGAAGCTTTCTTT. Its translation is CSVRGGQDMNTEAFF. This rearrangement joins TRBV29-1 to TRBJ1-1; possibly TRBD1 for D (5 bases). CDR1 is SQVTM and CDR2 is ANQGSEA in the germline V gene. V lost 5 bases to trimming and J lost 0 bases, with 16 bases between them. The CDR3 totals 15 residues.

The rearrangement uses TRBV7-2 and TRBJ2-7, with TRBD2 matching 11 bases. Germline trimming cut 1 base from V and 2 bases from J; bases unmatched to any gene: 1. This CDR3 is 15 amino acids long. Germline lookup yields CDR1 SGHTA and CDR2 FQGNSA. The CDR3 region has the DNA TGTGCCAGCAGCTTAGTAGCGGGAGGGCCCTACGAGCAGTACGTC. It encodes CASSLVAGGPYEQYV.

The chain carries TRBV9 and TRBJ2-3; D gene uncertain. V was trimmed by 0 bases and J by 0 bases, leaving 8 bases between them. Germline loops: CDR1 SGDLS, CDR2 YYNGEE. CDR3 length: 15 amino acids. CDR3: CASSVVGDSTDTQYF. The CDR3 DNA reads as TGTGCCAGCAGCGTAGTAGGCGATAGCACAGATACGCAGTATTTT.

The V gene is TRBV5-1, the J gene TRBJ1-5, with 7 bases aligning to TRBD1. Trimming took 4 bases from V and 7 from J; bases not matched to a gene: 5. This CDR3 has 13 amino acids. Germline V lookup: CDR1 SGHRS, CDR2 YFSETQ. The CDR3 loop is CASSDTGDQPQHF. The CDR3 DNA sequence: TGCGCCAGCAGCGACACAGGGGACCAGCCCCAGCATTTT.

The chain uses TRBV10-3 and TRBJ2-3; D call uncertain. Germline V gives CDR1 ENHRY, CDR2 SYGVKD. Trimming pared 6 bases from V and 1 base from J, leaving 11 bases between. This CDR3 is built from 14 residues. CDR3 nucleotides: TGTGCCATCAGGCCGGCTGCCCGCACAGATACGCAGTATTTT. This sequence encodes CAIRPAARTDTQYF.

The V gene is TRBV5-1, the J gene TRBJ2-2; no firm D call. From germline, CDR1 is SGHRS and CDR2 YFSETQ. CDR3 length: 14 amino acids. The ends were cut back, 0 bases at V and 1 base at J, with 4 bases in the middle. Here the CDR3 reads CASSLAENTGELFF. The CDR3 region has the DNA TGCGCCAGCAGCTTGGCTGAGAACACCGGGGAGCTGTTTTTT.

The V call is TRBV5-4, the J call TRBJ1-4, with D hard to call. Germline V gene data show CDR1 as SGHNT and CDR2 as YYREEE (reference sequence). V was clipped by 4 bases and J by 7 bases, with 14 bases between them. The CDR3 extends over 14 amino acids. The CDR3: CASSLGLGREKLFF. The CDR3 nucleotides read TGTGCCAGCAGCCTTGGTCTGGGTCGTGAAAAACTGTTTTTT.

This chain connects TRBV5-1 to TRBJ1-1, with TRBD1 matching 9 bases. V lost 4 bases and J lost 3; bases outside the gene matches: 10. The CDR3 is made up of 16 amino acids. Germline CDR1 reads SGHRS; CDR2 reads YFSETQ. The CDR3 DNA reads as TGCGCCAGCAGCGGGGGACAGGGACTCCCTCACACTGAAGCTTTCTTT. Translation: CASSGGQGLPHTEAFF.

The V call is TRBV4-3, the J call TRBJ1-1; tentatively, D is TRBD1 (6 bases). The CDR3 contains 14 residues. CDR1 is LGHNA and CDR2 is YSLEER in the germline V gene. V dropped 6 bases and J dropped 4 bases, with 15 bases sitting between them. CDR3 nucleotide sequence: TGCGCCAGCAGTCTCGGGACATTCGGCACTGAAGCTTTCTTT. Translating it yields CASSLGTFGTEAFF.